Here is one T cell receptor beta chain with its context. This CDR3 contains 12 residues. Germline V CDR1 and CDR2: SEHNR, FQNEAQ (reference sequence). V lost 5 bases to trimming and J lost 3 bases, with 8 bases between them. These data are taken from a study of shared clonotypes between healthy human individuals. The table came from immunoSEQ multiplex PCR; TCRdb's copy has only in-frame clones and leaves some out. Of just over 2,000,000 clones in the sample, about 95% were seen once. The naive CD8 fraction comprised CD45RO-negative cells positively selected for CCR7 and excluded terminally differentiated effector memory CD45RA+ cells.

The sample consisted of naive CD8+ T cells sorted from blood. This rearrangement joins TRBV7-9 to TRBJ2-7, with D unresolved. This clonotype was sampled from a man aged 18-30 years in good health. The chain's CDR3 is CASSPQSYEQYF. In nucleotides, the CDR3 is TGTGCCAGCAGCCCACAAAGCTACGAGCAGTACTTC.